The present T cell receptor (beta chain) was sequenced within a study of blood T cell repertoires in COVID-19 (dated by TCRdb to 2020 to 2021). Concerning the study at large: The collaborator samples originated in the United States, Italy and Spain and spanned the acute and convalescent phases of COVID-19. A de-identified subject ID, COVID-19 status, age in years and sex were almost always included in the sample metadata. The material from the prospective study consisted of cDNA or gDNA derived from T cells, B-cell-depleted T cells, or PBMCs. The repertoires were released in a freely available public database intended as a resource for research on the immune response to SARS-CoV-2. The samples were drawn from the first 160 participants of the ongoing ImmuneRACE study and from some 1,300 subjects provided by 6 global collaborators. The dataset comprised deeply sampled blood TCRbeta repertoires from subjects exposed to, actively infected with, or recovered from COVID-19. Where HLA class I and class II types were available, the types were taken from metadata supplied by the sample provider, not from assay-based typing.

Regarding this clone: Its target antigen remains unknown. The sample holds no much larger clone one base away, and base qualities are not on file.

In the prospective study, participants were about 18 to 95 years old, resided in approximately 22 geographic areas of the United States, and were enrolled through a virtual design. In the prospective study, cohorts were assigned on the basis of participant-reported clinical history obtained from a screening survey and a study questionnaire. Exposed participants had been in contact, within 2 weeks of entering the study, with a person who had a PCR-confirmed or clinician-diagnosed case of COVID-19. In the prospective study, whole blood, serum and a nasopharyngeal or oropharyngeal swab were collected from each participant by mobile phlebotomists. Additional blood draws and questionnaires over a 2-month period could optionally be provided by prospective study participants. Prospective study blood samples were shipped either frozen or at room temperature before DNA extraction. Paper-wide results and their limitations: How much clinical and demographic metadata was included differed by source and by participant, and the metadata was provided uncurated.

The immunoSEQ Assay, a bias-controlled multiplex PCR, was used to amplify TCRbeta CDR3 regions from genomic DNA. Per the authors' processing: The number of nucleated cells in each sample was estimated by amplification of reference gene primers within the assay. To quantify the absolute abundance of each unique TCRbeta CDR3 rearrangement, sequence reads were collapsed and filtered. For each sample, productive Simpson clonality was calculated by taking the square root of Simpson's diversity index across productive rearrangements. Drawn from immuneACCESS, this table holds only the in-frame rearrangements with V and J called that TCRdb kept. Clones are partly lost; checked studies trace under half to an unresolved V gene and leave the rest unexplained. V, J and clone size derive from that table, while D and trimming were established from the DNA sequence. For this sample there are 200,000 to 250,000 clones; 85% to 90% appear just once. The ten most abundant clones make up about 14% of the sample.

From its cysteine to its phenylalanine, the CDR3 spans 12 amino acids. The only DNA kept is the CDR3, 36 bases in frame from the first base. V was cut back by 1 base and J by 11 bases, leaving a gap of 9 bases between them. CDR1 and CDR2, looked up from the germline V gene (reference sequence), are SEHNR and FQNEAQ. The TCR comes from a man younger than 45 who had been exposed to COVID-19. Material: PBMCs or T cells enriched from blood (not recorded which). This chain is built from TRBV7-9 and TRBJ1-5, and the D gene may be TRBD1, 6 bases matching. The sequence in DNA is TGTGCCAGCAGCTTAGACAGGGCCGCCCAGCATTTT. Its coded protein is CASSLDRAAQHF. The full variable domain, completed from the reference TRBV7-9 and TRBJ1-5 proteins outside the CDR3, reads DTGVSQNPRHKITKRGQNVTFRCDPISEHNRLYWYRQTLGQGPEFLTYFQNEAQLEKSRLLSDRFSAERPKGSFSTLEIQRTEQGDSAMYLCASSLDRAAQHFGDGTRLSIL.